This TCR beta chain was retrieved from a study of CXCR3-negative and CXCR3-positive naive CD8 T cells. Study-level findings and limits: Memory cells showed distinct TRBV-TRBJ patterns, while the two naive subsets matched.

CDR3 size: 13 residues. Germline V CDR1 and CDR2: PRHDT, FYEKMQ (reference sequence). With regard to this clonotype: Its antigen is still unknown.

The method, 5' RACE with UMI labels, was used to prepare the TRB cDNA libraries. Using the 5' RACE reads, TCRdb records one entry per CDR3 protein without DNA. The sample is made up of roughly 41,000 distinct CDR3 sequences, and the top ten hold 7% to 8% of it. The chain links TRBV13 to TRBJ2-7. Specimen: memory CD8+ T cells from blood. The receptor was isolated from a human donor in good health. Some clones in this sample may be carry-over from other donors' samples. The CDR3 spells CASSSNSFYEQYF.